These 6 T cell receptor beta chains were all obtained from the same sample, sequenced in a study of T cells after yellow fever vaccination. TCRdb reanalysed the 5' RACE reads using MiXCR and keeps one entry per CDR3 protein. The sample has hundreds of thousands of distinct CDR3 sequences; 9% to 15% are singletons. The material was PBMCs, obtained on the day of the yellow fever booster vaccination. The receptors originated from a man younger than 40 who received the YFV17D yellow fever vaccine.

This clonotype was detected a few times. One end of the junction fails to match germline, which may point to a read error. The CDR3 bases are TGTGCCAGCAGTGACTCCCACAAAGAGACCCAGTACTTC. Translating gives CASSDSHKETQYF. The chain joins TRBV6-2 or TRBV6-3 to TRBJ2-5; no reliable D call. Germline CDR1 reads MNHEY; CDR2 reads SVGEGT. This CDR3 spans 13 amino acids.

Worth noting for this clonotype: In this CDR3 the conserved last residue, phenylalanine or tryptophan, is missing, so a read error is likely. The rearrangement joins TRBV5-6 to TRBJ2-5; 9 positions match TRBD2. Germline CDR1 and CDR2: SGHDT and YYEEEE. The CDR3 sequence is 16 residues long. V dropped 0 bases and J dropped 7; count of bases not matched to a gene: 10. The CDR3 nucleotides are TGTGCCAGCAGCTTGGGATTAGCGGGAGAGGTCGTGACCCAGTACTCC. Amino acids: CASSLGLAGEVVTQYS.

This clonotype is a singleton in its sample. The chain recombines TRBV5-1 with TRBJ2-7, with TRBD2 identical over 7 bases. After removal of 4 bases from V and 4 bases from J, the junction contained 11 bases not matched to a gene. CDR1 SGHRS and CDR2 YFSETQ come from the germline V gene. There are 15 residues in the CDR3. The CDR3 sequence: CASSPEGGSYYEQYF. CDR3 DNA: TGCGCCAGCAGCCCGGAGGGCGGGAGTTATTACGAGCAGTACTTC.

The rearrangement uses TRBV6-1 and TRBJ2-5; 8 bases are a match to TRBD2. Germline V gene sequence: CDR1 MNHNS, CDR2 SASEGT. The CDR3 runs 16 residues. V shed 6 bases, J shed 1 base, and the junction held 10 bases outside the gene matches. CDR3 loop: CASSWGAGAFQETQYF. Here the CDR3 DNA reads TGTGCCAGCAGCTGGGGAGCGGGGGCCTTCCAAGAGACCCAGTACTTC.

The table lists this clonotype with a few counts. The chain couples TRBV19 to TRBJ1-1; D is ambiguous. Germline lookup yields CDR1 LNHDA and CDR2 SQIVND (reference sequence). Deletions cut 10 bases from V and 1 base from J, with 16 bases between. This CDR3 region has 14 residues. The CDR3 region is CATELGPPNTEAFF. Here the CDR3 DNA reads TGTGCCACCGAATTAGGACCTCCGAACACTGAAGCTTTCTTT. Combining the CDR3 with reference TRBV19 and TRBJ1-1 gives the whole variable domain DGGITQSPKYLFRKEGQNVTLSCEQNLNHDAMYWYRQDPGQGLRLIYYSQIVNDFQKGDIAEGYSVSREKKESFPLTVTSAQKNPTAFYLCATELGPPNTEAFFGQGTRLTVV.

The V and J genes are TRBV18 and TRBJ1-4, with TRBD1 matching over 10 bases. The CDR3 is made up of 15 amino acids. The V and J ends lost 6 bases and 8 bases, in that order; junction bases with no gene match: 9. In germline, CDR1 is KGHSH, CDR2 LQKENI. This CDR3 is CASSLTGTGVEKLFF. CDR3 coding DNA: TGTGCCAGCTCGCTCACCGGGACAGGGGTCGAAAAACTGTTTTTT.